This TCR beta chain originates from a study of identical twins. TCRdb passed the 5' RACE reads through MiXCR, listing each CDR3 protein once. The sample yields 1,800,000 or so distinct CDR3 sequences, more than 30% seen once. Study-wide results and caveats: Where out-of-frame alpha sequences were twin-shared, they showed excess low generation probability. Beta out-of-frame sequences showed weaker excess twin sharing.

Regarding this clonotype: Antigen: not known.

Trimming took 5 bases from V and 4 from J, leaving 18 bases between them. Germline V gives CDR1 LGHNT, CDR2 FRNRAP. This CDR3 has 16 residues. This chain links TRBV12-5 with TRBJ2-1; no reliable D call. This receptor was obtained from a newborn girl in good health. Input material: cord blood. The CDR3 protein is CASGPSTSSLYNEQFF. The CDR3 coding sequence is TGTGCTAGTGGTCCATCTACATCATCGCTGTACAATGAGCAGTTCTTC.